This paragraph reports one T cell receptor beta chain. The antigen is not known. This sample stems from a study of cytomegalovirus exposure and HLA in healthy donors. Study observations and caveats: Altogether, some 170 TCR beta chains were recorded as cytomegalovirus-associated. According to a subsequent analysis, TCR clusters identified in the first cohort showed a tendency to co-occur across the 120 validation repertoires.

Assay used: immunoSEQ multiplex PCR; TCRdb lists only in-frame clones, some missing. The sample has about 350,000 clones; 87% are singletons. Trimming took off 2 bases at V and 1 base at J, with 5 bases between the two ends. CDR1 LGHNA and CDR2 YSLEER come from the germline V gene. The CDR3 length is 13 residues. The rearrangement joins TRBV4-3 to TRBJ1-1; D not resolved. The sequenced sample consisted of PBMCs. The receptor comes from a woman in her twenties or thirties in good health and CMV-seropositive. CDR3 sequence: CASSQSRNTEAFF. The CDR3 nucleotides read TGCGCCAGCAGCCAATCGCGGAACACTGAAGCTTTCTTT.